The 29 T cell receptor beta chains reported below all come from one sample, sequenced in a study of technical replicates of blood from several donors (dated by TCRdb to 2016 to 2017). Libraries came from the immunoSEQ multiplex PCR assay. The immuneACCESS repertoire file appears here via TCRdb, limited to in-frame rearrangements. These files lack a portion of the clones; in checked studies, under half of the deficit traces to unresolved V genes, and the cause of the others is not known. This sample lists tens of thousands of clones; approximately 94% were detected once. Together, the top ten hold about 0.39% of the sample. Sequencing was carried out using T cells isolated from PBMCs. The receptors originated from a human donor in good health.

V gene TRBV4-2 combines with J gene TRBJ1-2, with D tentatively TRBD1 (6 bases). V gave up 3 bases and J gave up 4 bases, with 18 bases separating them. The CDR3 length is 16 residues. Germline CDR1 is LGHNA and CDR2 is YNFKEQ. The CDR3 DNA reads TGTGCCAGCAGCCATGCCGCAGGGGCGCAGAGCTATGGCTACACCTTC. Its translation is CASSHAAGAQSYGYTF.

This chain connects TRBV28 to TRBJ1-1; possibly TRBD1 for D (5 bases). The germline gives CDR1 MDHEN, CDR2 SYDVKM. The CDR3 contains 14 residues. V was cut by 6 bases and J by 0 bases, with 11 bases left in between. The CDR3 sequence: CASSRQSMNTEAFF. In DNA form, the CDR3 reads TGTGCCAGCAGCCGACAGAGCATGAACACTGAAGCTTTCTTT.

The chain employs TRBV6-5 and TRBJ2-7; weak D call: TRBD2 (6 bases). V lost 6 bases and J 2 bases, leaving 17 bases between the germline ends. This CDR3 region has 15 residues. Per the germline V gene, CDR1 is MNHEY and CDR2 is SVGAGI. Here the CDR3 reads CASSINRDFTYEQYF. CDR3 in DNA: TGTGCCAGCAGCATCAACCGGGACTTCACCTACGAGCAGTACTTC.

V and J are TRBV28 and TRBJ2-4, with 9 bases lining up with TRBD1. CDR3 size: 16 residues. Per germline, CDR1 MDHEN and CDR2 SYDVKM. The junction had 14 bases not matched to a gene; V was cut back by 5 bases and J by 9 bases. This CDR3 is CASSLNTGQGVSIQYF. The DNA for the CDR3 is TGTGCCAGCAGTCTCAATACGGGACAGGGTGTCTCCATTCAGTACTTC.

This chain connects TRBV7-9 to TRBJ1-4; TRBD1 aligns across 8 bases. The length of the CDR3 is 15 residues. Germline loops: CDR1 SEHNR, CDR2 FQNEAQ (reference sequence). With 4 bases clipped from V and 7 bases from J, the junction kept 8 bases outside the gene matches. The CDR3 DNA reads TGTGCCAGCAGCTCGATCAGGGGGCAGGTTGAAAAACTGTTTTTT. Residues: CASSSIRGQVEKLFF.

The chain carries TRBV28 and TRBJ2-7; 8 positions match TRBD1. V trimming: 5 bases; J trimming: 5 bases; junction bases outside the gene matches: 8. The CDR3 contains 14 residues. The germline gives CDR1 MDHEN, CDR2 SYDVKM. The CDR3 loop reads CASSPGQGKNEQYF. The DNA for the CDR3 is TGTGCCAGCAGTCCCGGACAGGGTAAAAACGAGCAGTACTTC.

This clone is a singleton in its sample. The CDR3 sequence is CASSLQGLSFGYTF. CDR3 nucleotide sequence: TGTGCCAGCAGCTTACAGGGTCTGAGCTTCGGCTACACCTTC. The chain couples TRBV7-8 to TRBJ1-2, with D possibly matching TRBD1 (5 bases). Germline CDR1 reads SGHVS; CDR2 reads FQNEAQ. The V gene lost 2 bases and the J gene lost 8 bases, with 15 bases spanning the gap. The CDR3 spans 14 residues. Using reference TRBV7-8 and TRBJ1-2 for the parts outside the CDR3, the full variable domain is GAGVSQSPRYKVAKRGQDVALRCDPISGHVSLFWYQQALGQGPEFLTYFQNEAQLDKSGLPSDRFFAERPEGSVSTLKIQRTQQEDSAVYLCASSLQGLSFGYTFGSGTRLTVV.

V and J are TRBV4-1 and TRBJ1-3, with no clear D. The CDR3 is made up of 14 amino acids. From germline, CDR1 is MGHRA and CDR2 YSYEKL. V was clipped by 0 bases and J by 3 bases, with 6 bases between them. The CDR3 sequence: CASSQDNSGNTIYF. In DNA, the CDR3 is TGCGCCAGCAGCCAAGATAACAGTGGAAACACCATATATTTT.

V is TRBV5-1 and J is TRBJ2-1; no definite D call. The germline gives CDR1 SGHRS, CDR2 YFSETQ. The CDR3 has 14 residues. V lost 0 bases, J lost 6 bases, and 10 bases lay in between. The CDR3 region has the DNA TGCGCCAGCAGCTTGGAACTATTCCCCAATGAGCAGTTCTTC. Its translation is CASSLELFPNEQFF.

The chain employs TRBV5-5 and TRBJ2-7, with a possible D match to TRBD2 (6 bases). Deletions cut 4 bases from V and 3 bases from J, with 8 bases between. The CDR3 contains 12 residues. Germline loops: CDR1 SGHKS, CDR2 YYEKEE (reference sequence). CDR3 sequence reads: CASSLDYYEQYF. The CDR3 bases are TGTGCCAGCAGCCTGGACTACTACGAGCAGTACTTC.

The sample holds one count of this clone. The CDR3 is CASSPSGWVNTEAFF. CDR3 coding DNA: TGTGCCAGCAGTCCTTCAGGATGGGTGAACACTGAAGCTTTCTTT. The chain uses TRBV27 and TRBJ1-1, with D hard to call. Per the germline V gene, CDR1 is MNHEY and CDR2 is SMNVEV (reference sequence). Trimming removed 5 bases at V and 0 bases at J, with 13 bases between. The CDR3 has 15 residues.

This chain joins TRBV29-1 and TRBJ2-1, with a tentative D call TRBD1 (5 bases). The length of the CDR3 is 15 residues. V was pared by 0 bases and J by 1 base, with 10 bases between. Germline V gene lookup returns CDR1 SQVTM and CDR2 ANQGSEA. The CDR3 reads CSVEDPRASYNEQFF. The CDR3 DNA is TGCAGCGTTGAAGATCCCAGGGCTTCCTACAATGAGCAGTTCTTC.

This clone appeared a single time. V is TRBV4-1 and J is TRBJ2-3; 11 bases map to TRBD2. The CDR3 has 16 amino acids. The germline V gene encodes CDR1 MGHRA and CDR2 YSYEKL. V lost 0 bases, J lost 8 bases, and 7 bases stayed unmatched. The CDR3 coding sequence is TGCGCCAGCAGCCAAGAATCTTTAGCGGGAGGGGGTACGCAGTATTTT. Translating gives CASSQESLAGGGTQYF.

The sample holds one count of this clone. The gene calls are TRBV5-6 and TRBJ1-4; no definite D call. The CDR3 extends over 16 amino acids. Trimming stripped 2 bases from V and 0 bases from J, with 11 bases between. The germline V gene has CDR1 SGHDT and CDR2 YYEEEE. CDR3 DNA sequence: TGTGCCAGCAGCTTCCTTTCAACTGCAACTAATGAAAAACTGTTTTTT. This sequence encodes CASSFLSTATNEKLFF.

This clone was seen more than once but under ten times. The genes are TRBV7-9 and TRBJ2-7; no reliable D call. Looked up from germline, CDR1 is SEHNR and CDR2 is FQNEAQ (reference sequence). This CDR3 has 12 amino acids. Trimming stripped 5 bases from V and 6 bases from J, with 11 bases between. For the CDR3, the DNA is TGTGCCAGCAGCAATCAGGCACGCGAGCAGTACTTC. Translating it yields CASSNQAREQYF.

The chain links TRBV25-1 to TRBJ2-3; 7 bases fit TRBD1. Trimming took 8 bases from V and 2 from J; bases not matched to a gene: 13. The CDR3 totals 16 residues. The germline V gene encodes CDR1 MGHDK and CDR2 SYGVNS. The CDR3: CASGPGQPLTTDTQYF. CDR3 in DNA: TGTGCCAGCGGCCCGGGACAGCCGCTGACCACAGATACGCAGTATTTT.

V is TRBV30 and J is TRBJ2-2; 11 nucleotides align to TRBD1. The germline V gene encodes CDR1 GTSNPN and CDR2 SVGIG (reference sequence). The CDR3 covers 16 residues. V lost 4 bases and J lost 4; bases outside the gene matches: 8. CDR3 in amino acids: CAWTPPGQGVTGELFF. The DNA for the CDR3 is TGTGCCTGGACCCCCCCGGGACAGGGGGTCACCGGGGAGCTGTTTTTT.

V and J are TRBV6-1 and TRBJ2-1; D is possibly TRBD1 (6 bases). This CDR3 comprises 12 residues. V dropped 3 bases and J dropped 7 bases, with 7 bases sitting between them. Germline V gene data show CDR1 as MNHNS and CDR2 as SASEGT. Here the CDR3 reads CASSDRGNEQFF. The CDR3 nucleotides are TGTGCCAGCAGTGATAGGGGGAATGAGCAGTTCTTC.

The chain's CDR3 is CASSLTSGVYEQYF. DNA for the CDR3: TGTGCCAGTAGTTTGACTAGCGGGGTCTACGAGCAGTACTTC. V usage is TRBV19 and J usage is TRBJ2-7, with 11 nucleotides matching TRBD2. The CDR3 loop spans 14 amino acids. The germline V gene encodes CDR1 LNHDA and CDR2 SQIVND (reference sequence). V was pared by 5 bases and J by 3 bases, with 3 bases of the junction left unmatched. Drawing the rest from reference TRBV19 and TRBJ2-7, the complete variable domain is DGGITQSPKYLFRKEGQNVTLSCEQNLNHDAMYWYRQDPGQGLRLIYYSQIVNDFQKGDIAEGYSVSREKKESFPLTVTSAQKNPTAFYLCASSLTSGVYEQYFGPGTRLTVT.

The CDR3 bases are TGTGCCAGTAGAGTCGGGACAACCCGGGGCTACACCTTC. It specifies CASRVGTTRGYTF. The chain employs TRBV28 and TRBJ1-2; tentative D call: TRBD1 (6 bases). Germline V gene data show CDR1 as MDHEN and CDR2 as SYDVKM. Trimming took off 9 bases at V and 8 bases at J, with 19 bases between the two ends. The length of the CDR3 is 13 residues.

This rearrangement joins TRBV6-6 to TRBJ1-1, with a possible D match to TRBD1 (6 bases). V lost 2 bases, J lost 2 bases, and 6 bases lay in between. The CDR3 extends over 13 amino acids. The V gene's germline CDR1 is MNHNY and CDR2 SVGAGI (reference sequence). The CDR3 loop reads CASSYGTNTEAFF. CDR3 nucleotides: TGTGCCAGCAGTTACGGGACAAACACTGAAGCTTTCTTT.

V is TRBV19 and J is TRBJ2-3, with TRBD2 matching over 14 bases. Germline V gene lookup returns CDR1 LNHDA and CDR2 SQIVND (reference sequence). The CDR3 covers 15 residues. With V trimmed by 4 bases and J by 6 bases, 3 bases remained unmatched. The CDR3, as DNA: TGTGCCAGTAGTAGGGGACTAGCGGGAGTGGATACGCAGTATTTT. Its protein is CASSRGLAGVDTQYF.

This rearrangement joins TRBV15 to TRBJ1-4, with 8 bases aligning to TRBD1. CDR3 length: 15 amino acids. V lost 1 base to trimming and J lost 6 bases; unmatched junction nucleotides: 4. In germline, CDR1 is LNHNV, CDR2 YYDKDF (reference sequence). DNA of the CDR3: TGTGCCACCAGCAGAGGGACAGGGCTTTATGAAAAACTGTTTTTT. This translates into CATSRGTGLYEKLFF. Based on the CDR3 plus reference TRBV15 and TRBJ1-4, the full variable domain is DAMVIQNPRYQVTQFGKPVTLSCSQTLNHNVMYWYQQKSSQAPKLLFHYYDKDFNNEADTPDNFQSRRPNTSFCFLDIRSPGLGDTAMYLCATSRGTGLYEKLFFGSGTQLSVL.

The V call is TRBV29-1, the J call TRBJ2-7; TRBD1 matches at 9 bases. The CDR3 covers 12 residues. CDR1 is SQVTM, CDR2 ANQGSEA, per germline. V trimming: 6 bases; J trimming: 7 bases; junction bases outside the gene matches: 7. The CDR3 sequence is CSVLGQGGEQYF. In nucleotides, the CDR3 is TGCAGCGTCCTGGGACAGGGTGGTGAGCAGTACTTC.

The J gene is TRBJ1-1, the V gene TRBV4-2; possible D gene TRBD1, 5 bases. Germline assignment: CDR1 LGHNA and CDR2 YNFKEQ. V lost 0 bases to trimming and J lost 2 bases, with 7 bases between them. This CDR3 has 14 residues. CDR3 protein: CASSQDRVNTEAFF. The CDR3 nucleotides are TGTGCCAGCAGCCAAGACAGGGTCAACACTGAAGCTTTCTTT.

The J gene is TRBJ2-1, the V gene TRBV18; 8 positions match TRBD2. Germline V lookup: CDR1 KGHSH, CDR2 LQKENI. V dropped 3 bases and J dropped 7; count of bases not matched to a gene: 8. This CDR3 spans 15 amino acids. The CDR3 loop reads CASSPIGAGENEQFF. The CDR3 DNA follows: TGTGCCAGCTCACCCATCGGAGCGGGAGAGAATGAGCAGTTCTTC. Full variable domain (outside the CDR3, taken from reference TRBV18 and TRBJ2-1): NAGVMQNPRHLVRRRGQEARLRCSPMKGHSHVYWYRQLPEEGLKFMVYLQKENIIDESGMPKERFSAEFPKEGPSILRIQQVVRGDSAAYFCASSPIGAGENEQFFGPGTRLTVL.

A single count supports this clone. V gene TRBV28 combines with J gene TRBJ1-3, with 8 bases identical to TRBD1. CDR1 MDHEN and CDR2 SYDVKM come from the germline V gene. Germline trimming cut 7 bases from V and 0 bases from J; bases unmatched to any gene: 20. The CDR3 length is 20 residues. The CDR3 region is CASIGIGTGPIKTSGNTIYF. CDR3 nucleotide sequence: TGTGCCAGCATAGGAATCGGGACAGGACCTATCAAGACCTCTGGAAACACCATATATTTT.

The J gene is TRBJ2-1, the V gene TRBV7-6, with 12 bases lining up with TRBD2. This CDR3 spans 15 amino acids. The V gene end was trimmed by 5 bases and the J gene end by 7 bases; junction bases not matched to a gene: 6. Looked up from germline, CDR1 is SGHVS and CDR2 is FNYEAQ. CDR3 sequence (DNA): TGTGCCAGCAGCCCTCAGACTAGCGGGAGAAATGAGCAGTTCTTC. This encodes CASSPQTSGRNEQFF.

The genes are TRBV11-3 and TRBJ2-3; 9 nucleotides align to TRBD2. With V trimmed by 5 bases and J by 0 bases, 3 bases remained unmatched. The CDR3 contains 15 residues. Germline-derived CDR1 and CDR2 are SGHNT and YENEEA. The CDR3 DNA sequence: TGTGCCAGCAGCATGACTAGCGGTAGCACAGATACGCAGTATTTT. It is translated as CASSMTSGSTDTQYF.